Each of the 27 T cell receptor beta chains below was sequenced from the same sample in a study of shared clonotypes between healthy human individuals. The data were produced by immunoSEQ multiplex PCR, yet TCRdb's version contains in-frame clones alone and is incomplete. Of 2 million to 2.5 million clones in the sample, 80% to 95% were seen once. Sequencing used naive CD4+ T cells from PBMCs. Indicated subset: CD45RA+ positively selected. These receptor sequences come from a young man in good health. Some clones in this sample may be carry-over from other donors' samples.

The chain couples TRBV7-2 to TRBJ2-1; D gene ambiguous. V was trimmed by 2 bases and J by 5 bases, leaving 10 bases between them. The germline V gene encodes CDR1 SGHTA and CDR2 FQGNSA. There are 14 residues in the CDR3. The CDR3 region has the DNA TGTGCCAGCAGCTTATCTTTGGCGGACAATGAGCAGTTCTTC. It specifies CASSLSLADNEQFF.

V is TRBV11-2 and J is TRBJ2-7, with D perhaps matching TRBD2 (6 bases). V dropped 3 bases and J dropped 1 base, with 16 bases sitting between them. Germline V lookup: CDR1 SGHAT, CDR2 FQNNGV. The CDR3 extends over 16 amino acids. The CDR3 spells CASSFEIAVPSYEQYF. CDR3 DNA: TGTGCCAGCAGCTTCGAGATAGCGGTACCTTCCTACGAGCAGTACTTC. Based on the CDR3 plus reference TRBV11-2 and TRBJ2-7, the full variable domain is EAGVAQSPRYKIIEKRQSVAFWCNPISGHATLYWYQQILGQGPKLLIQFQNNGVVDDSQLPKDRFSAERLKGVDSTLKIQPAKLEDSAVYLCASSFEIAVPSYEQYFGPGTRLTVT.

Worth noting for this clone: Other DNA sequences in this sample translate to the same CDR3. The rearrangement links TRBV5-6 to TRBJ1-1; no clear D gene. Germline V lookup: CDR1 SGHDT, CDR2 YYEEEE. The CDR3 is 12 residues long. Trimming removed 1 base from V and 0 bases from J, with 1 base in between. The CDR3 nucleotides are TGTGCCAGCAGCTTGATGAACACTGAAGCTTTCTTT. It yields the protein CASSLMNTEAFF.

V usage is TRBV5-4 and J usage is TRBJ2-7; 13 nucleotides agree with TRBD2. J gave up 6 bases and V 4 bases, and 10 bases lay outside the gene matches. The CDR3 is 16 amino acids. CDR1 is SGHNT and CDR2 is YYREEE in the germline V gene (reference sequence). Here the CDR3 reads CASSTGLAGVGAEQYF. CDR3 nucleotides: TGTGCCAGCAGCACCGGACTAGCGGGGGTGGGCGCCGAGCAGTACTTC. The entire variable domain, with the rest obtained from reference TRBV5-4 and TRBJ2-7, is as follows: ETGVTQSPTHLIKTRGQQVTLRCSSQSGHNTVSWYQQALGQGPQFIFQYYREEENGRGNFPPRFSGLQFPNYSSELNVNALELDDSALYLCASSTGLAGVGAEQYFGPGTRLTVT.

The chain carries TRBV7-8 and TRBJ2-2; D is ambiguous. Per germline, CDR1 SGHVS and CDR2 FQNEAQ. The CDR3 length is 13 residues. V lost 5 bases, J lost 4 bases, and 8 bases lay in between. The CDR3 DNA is TGTGCCAGCAGCCCCGGCCGCACCGGGGAGCTGTTTTTT. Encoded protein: CASSPGRTGELFF.

The CDR3 loop reads CASSDGRIYGYTF. For the CDR3, the DNA is TGTGCCAGCAGCGATGGACGGATTTATGGCTACACCTTC. This chain links TRBV2 with TRBJ1-2; D unclear. CDR3 length equals 13 residues. The germline gives CDR1 SNHLY, CDR2 FYNNEI. Trimming took 6 bases from V and 5 from J, leaving 13 bases between them.

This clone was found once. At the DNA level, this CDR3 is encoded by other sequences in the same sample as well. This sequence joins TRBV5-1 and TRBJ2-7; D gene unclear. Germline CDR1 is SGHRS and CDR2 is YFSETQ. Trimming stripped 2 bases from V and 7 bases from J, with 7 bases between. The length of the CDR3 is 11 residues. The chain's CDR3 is CASSFLGEQYF. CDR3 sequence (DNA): TGCGCCAGCAGCTTCTTAGGGGAGCAGTACTTC.

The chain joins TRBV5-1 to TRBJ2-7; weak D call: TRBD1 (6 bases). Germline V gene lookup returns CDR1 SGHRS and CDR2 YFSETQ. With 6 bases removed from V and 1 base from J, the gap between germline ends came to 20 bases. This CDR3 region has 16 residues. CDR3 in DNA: TGCGCCAGCACCCCTAGTGGGGGCTCCTCATCCTACGAGCAGTACTTC. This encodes CASTPSGGSSSYEQYF. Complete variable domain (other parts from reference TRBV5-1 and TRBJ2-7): KAGVTQTPRYLIKTRGQQVTLSCSPISGHRSVSWYQQTPGQGLQFLFEYFSETQRNKGNFPGRFSGRQFSNSRSEMNVSTLELGDSALYLCASTPSGGSSSYEQYFGPGTRLTVT.

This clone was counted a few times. The CDR3 loop is CASTKQGGTEAFF. Written as DNA, the CDR3 is TGTGCCAGCACCAAACAGGGGGGGACTGAAGCTTTCTTT. V is TRBV9 and J is TRBJ1-1; TRBD1 aligns across 8 bases. CDR1 and CDR2 from the germline V gene are SGDLS and YYNGEE. J lost 5 bases, V lost 6 bases, and 6 bases had no gene match. The CDR3 length is 13 residues.

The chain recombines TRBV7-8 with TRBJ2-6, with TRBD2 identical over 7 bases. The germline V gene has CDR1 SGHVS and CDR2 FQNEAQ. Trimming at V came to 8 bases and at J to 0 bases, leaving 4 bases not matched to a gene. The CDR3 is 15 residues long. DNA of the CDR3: TGTGCCAGCCAATGGGGGGGCTCTGGGGCCAACGTCCTGACTTTC. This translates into CASQWGGSGANVLTF.

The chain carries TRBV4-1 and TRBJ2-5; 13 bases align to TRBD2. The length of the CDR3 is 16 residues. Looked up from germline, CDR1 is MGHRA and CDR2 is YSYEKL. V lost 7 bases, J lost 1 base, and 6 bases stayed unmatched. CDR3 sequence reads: CASTPGTSGTQETQYF. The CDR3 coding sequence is TGCGCCAGCACCCCCGGGACTAGCGGGACCCAAGAGACCCAGTACTTC.

The CDR3, as DNA: TGTGCCAGCAGCCCAGGTATCGGCGAGCAGTACTTC. This sequence encodes CASSPGIGEQYF. The rearrangement uses TRBV7-9 and TRBJ2-5; D uncertain. The J call may be mistaken, given a closer DNA end match to TRBJ2-7. The length of the CDR3 is 12 residues. Germline assignment: CDR1 SEHNR and CDR2 FQNEAQ (reference sequence).

CDR3 DNA sequence: TGTGCCAGCTCACCCGAAAACTTGAACACTGAAGCTTTCTTT. Its translation: CASSPENLNTEAFF. The V gene is TRBV18, the J gene TRBJ1-1; D remains unclear. Trimming pared 3 bases from V and 0 bases from J, leaving 8 bases between. The germline V gene has CDR1 KGHSH and CDR2 LQKENI. The CDR3 sequence is 14 residues long.

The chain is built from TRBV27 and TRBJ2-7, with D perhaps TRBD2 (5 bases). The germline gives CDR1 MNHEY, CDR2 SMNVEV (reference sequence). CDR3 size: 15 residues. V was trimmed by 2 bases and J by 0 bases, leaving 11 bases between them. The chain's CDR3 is CASSLIGRSSYEQYF. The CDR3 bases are TGTGCCAGCAGTTTAATAGGGAGAAGCTCCTACGAGCAGTACTTC.

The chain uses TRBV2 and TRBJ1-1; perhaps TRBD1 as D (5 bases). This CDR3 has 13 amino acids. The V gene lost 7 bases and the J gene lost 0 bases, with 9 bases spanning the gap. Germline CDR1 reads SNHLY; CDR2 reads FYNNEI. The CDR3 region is CASTGEMNTEAFF. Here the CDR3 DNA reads TGTGCCAGCACGGGGGAGATGAACACTGAAGCTTTCTTT.

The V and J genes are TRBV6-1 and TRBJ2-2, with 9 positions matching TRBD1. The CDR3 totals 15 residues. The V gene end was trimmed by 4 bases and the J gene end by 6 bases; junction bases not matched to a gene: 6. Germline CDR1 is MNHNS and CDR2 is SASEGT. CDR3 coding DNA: TGTGCCAGCAGTGCGGACAGGGGATCCGCCGGGGAGCTGTTTTTT. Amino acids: CASSADRGSAGELFF.

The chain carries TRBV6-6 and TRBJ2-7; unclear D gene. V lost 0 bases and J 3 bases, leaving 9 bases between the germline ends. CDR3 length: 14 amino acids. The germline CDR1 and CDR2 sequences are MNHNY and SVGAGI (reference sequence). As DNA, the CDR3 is TGTGCCAGCAGTTACTCGACTGTTTTCTACGAGCAGTACTTC. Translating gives CASSYSTVFYEQYF.

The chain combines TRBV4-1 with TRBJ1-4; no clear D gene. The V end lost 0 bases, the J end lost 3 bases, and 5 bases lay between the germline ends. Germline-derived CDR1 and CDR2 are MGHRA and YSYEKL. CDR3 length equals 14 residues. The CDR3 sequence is CASSQDPANEKLFF. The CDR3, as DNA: TGCGCCAGCAGCCAAGATCCGGCTAATGAAAAACTGTTTTTT.

The CDR3 loop is CASSRPGARRTEAFF. CDR3 in DNA: TGTGCCAGCTCTAGGCCCGGGGCCCGGAGAACTGAAGCTTTCTTT. This rearrangement joins TRBV28 to TRBJ1-1; tentatively, D is TRBD1 (5 bases). The CDR3 consists of 15 residues. V was cut by 8 bases and J by 5 bases, with 21 bases left in between. CDR1 and CDR2 from the germline V gene are MDHEN and SYDVKM.

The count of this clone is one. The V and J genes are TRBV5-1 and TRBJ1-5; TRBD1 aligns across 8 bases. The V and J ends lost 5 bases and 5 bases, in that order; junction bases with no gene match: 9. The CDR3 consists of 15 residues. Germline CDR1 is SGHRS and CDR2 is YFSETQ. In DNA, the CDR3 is TGCGCCAGCAGGCACGGGACAGGATCTGATCAGCCCCAGCATTTT. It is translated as CASRHGTGSDQPQHF.

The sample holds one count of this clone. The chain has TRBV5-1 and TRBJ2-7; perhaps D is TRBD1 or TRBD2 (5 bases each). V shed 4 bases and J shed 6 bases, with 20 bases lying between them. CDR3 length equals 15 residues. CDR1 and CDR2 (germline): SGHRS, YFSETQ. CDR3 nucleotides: TGCGCCAGCAGCCCGCTGGGACGGAGTTCTGGCGAGCAGTACTTC. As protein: CASSPLGRSSGEQYF.

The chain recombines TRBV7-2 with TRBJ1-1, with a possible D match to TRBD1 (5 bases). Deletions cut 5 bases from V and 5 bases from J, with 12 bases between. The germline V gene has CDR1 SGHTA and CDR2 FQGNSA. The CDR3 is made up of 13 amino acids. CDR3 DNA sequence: TGTGCCAGCAGCAAACCGAGGGGTACTGAAGCTTTCTTT. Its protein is CASSKPRGTEAFF. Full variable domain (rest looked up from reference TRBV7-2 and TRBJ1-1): GAGVSQSPSNKVTEKGKDVELRCDPISGHTALYWYRQSLGQGLEFLIYFQGNSAPDKSGLPSDRFSAERTGGSVSTLTIQRTQQEDSAVYLCASSKPRGTEAFFGQGTRLTVV.

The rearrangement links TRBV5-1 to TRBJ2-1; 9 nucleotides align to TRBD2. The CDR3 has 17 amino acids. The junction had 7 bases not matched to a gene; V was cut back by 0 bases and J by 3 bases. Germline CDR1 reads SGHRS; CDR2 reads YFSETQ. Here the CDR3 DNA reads TGCGCCAGCAGCTTGGTCCCTAGCGGGACGGGCTACAATGAGCAGTTCTTC. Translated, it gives CASSLVPSGTGYNEQFF.

In nucleotides, the CDR3 is TGTGCCAGCAGTGTGGCGGGGTATTACGAGCAGTACTTC. Translation gives CASSVAGYYEQYF. The chain employs TRBV6-1 and TRBJ2-7; possible D gene TRBD2, 6 bases. Germline V CDR1 and CDR2: MNHNS, SASEGT. This CDR3 is 13 amino acids long. With 4 bases removed from V and 4 bases from J, the gap between germline ends came to 11 bases.

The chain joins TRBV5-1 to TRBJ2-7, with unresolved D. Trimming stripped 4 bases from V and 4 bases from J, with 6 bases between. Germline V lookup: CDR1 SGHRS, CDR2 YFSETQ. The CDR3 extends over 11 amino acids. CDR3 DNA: TGCGCCAGCAGCAACGTGTACGAGCAGTACTTC. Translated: CASSNVYEQYF.

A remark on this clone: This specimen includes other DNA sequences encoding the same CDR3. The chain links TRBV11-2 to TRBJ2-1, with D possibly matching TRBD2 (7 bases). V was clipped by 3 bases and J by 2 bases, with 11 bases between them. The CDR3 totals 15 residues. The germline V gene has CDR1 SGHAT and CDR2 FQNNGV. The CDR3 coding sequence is TGTGCCAGCAGCTTGGGGAGGGGGGCCTACAATGAGCAGTTCTTC. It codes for CASSLGRGAYNEQFF.

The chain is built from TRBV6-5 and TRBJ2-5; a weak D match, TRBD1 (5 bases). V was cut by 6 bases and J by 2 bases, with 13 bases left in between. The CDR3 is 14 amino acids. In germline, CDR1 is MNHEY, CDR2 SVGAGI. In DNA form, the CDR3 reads TGTGCCAGCAGGGCCGGGCAGGGACAAGAGACCCAGTACTTC. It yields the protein CASRAGQGQETQYF.